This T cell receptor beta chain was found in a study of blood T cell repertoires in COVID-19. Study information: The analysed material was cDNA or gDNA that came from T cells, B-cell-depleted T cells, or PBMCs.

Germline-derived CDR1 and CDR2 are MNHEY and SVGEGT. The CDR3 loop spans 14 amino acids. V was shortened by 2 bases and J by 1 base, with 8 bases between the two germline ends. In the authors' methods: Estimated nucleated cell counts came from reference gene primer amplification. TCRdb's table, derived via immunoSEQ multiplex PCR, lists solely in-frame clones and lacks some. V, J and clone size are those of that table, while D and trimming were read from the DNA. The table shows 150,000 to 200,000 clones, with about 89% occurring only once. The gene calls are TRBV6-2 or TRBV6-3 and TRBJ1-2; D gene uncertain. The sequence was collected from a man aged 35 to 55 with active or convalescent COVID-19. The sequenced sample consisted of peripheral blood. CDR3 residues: CASSYGEYNYGYTF. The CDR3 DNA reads TGTGCCAGCAGTTACGGGGAGTATAACTATGGCTACACCTTC.